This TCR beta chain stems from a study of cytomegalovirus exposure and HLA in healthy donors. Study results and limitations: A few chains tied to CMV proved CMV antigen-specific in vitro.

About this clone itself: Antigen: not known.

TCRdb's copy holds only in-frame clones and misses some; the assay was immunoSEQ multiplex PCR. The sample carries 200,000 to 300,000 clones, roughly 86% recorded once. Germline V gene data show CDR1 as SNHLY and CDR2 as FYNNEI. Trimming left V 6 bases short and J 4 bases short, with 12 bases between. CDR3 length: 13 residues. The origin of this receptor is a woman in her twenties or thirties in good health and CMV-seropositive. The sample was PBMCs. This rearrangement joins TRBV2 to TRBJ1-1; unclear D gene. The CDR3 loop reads CASSREGSTEAFF. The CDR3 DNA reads TGTGCCAGCAGCCGAGAGGGATCCACTGAAGCTTTCTTT.